These 31 T cell receptor beta chains were sequenced from one sample in a study of blood T cell repertoires in COVID-19. Libraries were prepared by immunoSEQ multiplex PCR; TCRdb keeps only in-frame clonotypes and omits some of them. The table lists 120,000 or so clones, about 70% of them singletons. The sample was peripheral blood. The source of these receptors is a woman in her sixties or seventies with acute or convalescent COVID-19.

The chain is built from TRBV6-5 and TRBJ1-4; no clear D. CDR3 length: 13 residues. The V and J ends lost 7 bases and 10 bases respectively, with 16 bases between them. The germline V gene has CDR1 MNHEY and CDR2 SVGAGI. CDR3 amino acids: CASTPQRAGKLFF. The CDR3 DNA reads TGTGCCAGCACCCCCCAGCGGGCCGGAAAACTGTTTTTT.

V is TRBV24-1 and J is TRBJ2-1; a weak D match, TRBD2 (5 bases). Germline loops: CDR1 KGHDR, CDR2 SFDVKD. The V end was cut by 4 bases, the J end by 8 bases, with 14 bases between. This CDR3 contains 14 residues. CDR3 region: CATSERAVFHEQFF. DNA for the CDR3: TGTGCCACCAGTGAGCGGGCGGTTTTCCATGAGCAGTTCTTC.

The chain carries TRBV10-2 and TRBJ1-2; possibly TRBD1 for D (5 bases). CDR1 WSHSY and CDR2 SAAADI come from the germline V gene. The CDR3 loop spans 14 amino acids. Trimming removed 5 bases from V and 3 bases from J, with 13 bases in between. CDR3 residues: CASSPNQGDYGYTF. The CDR3 nucleotides are TGCGCCAGCAGTCCAAACCAGGGTGACTATGGCTACACCTTC.

This chain connects TRBV5-1 to TRBJ2-7; 7 nucleotides line up with TRBD1. CDR1 SGHRS and CDR2 YFSETQ come from the germline V gene. The CDR3 loop spans 15 amino acids. V lost 0 bases and J lost 6; bases outside the gene matches: 9. In DNA form, the CDR3 reads TGCGCCAGCAGCTTGGGTATACAGGGGTTCGGCGAGCAGTACTTC. Amino acids: CASSLGIQGFGEQYF.

V usage is TRBV30 and J usage is TRBJ1-2; a weak D match, TRBD1 (6 bases). Germline CDR1 and CDR2: GTSNPN and SVGIG (reference sequence). Deletions cut 5 bases from V and 8 bases from J, with 9 bases between. This CDR3 spans 10 amino acids. The CDR3 DNA sequence: TGTGCCTGGGGACAGTTGGGCTACACCTTC. Its protein is CAWGQLGYTF.

This clone showed up just a few times. This chain connects TRBV11-3 to TRBJ2-7; no firm D call. The V end lost 4 bases, the J end lost 6 bases, and 10 bases lay between the germline ends. CDR3 length: 12 residues. Germline lookup yields CDR1 SGHNT and CDR2 YENEEA. The CDR3 sequence: CASSSVLGEQYF. Written as DNA, the CDR3 is TGTGCCAGCAGCTCGGTGCTCGGCGAGCAGTACTTC.

The V and J genes are TRBV4-2 and TRBJ2-1, with TRBD1 matching over 9 bases. Germline V gene lookup returns CDR1 LGHNA and CDR2 YNFKEQ. V gave up 0 bases and J gave up 0 bases; unmatched junction bases: 12. The CDR3 contains 20 residues. CDR3 coding DNA: TGTGCCAGCAGCCAAGAGGGGGGGACAGGGTCCGCGAGCTCCTACAATGAGCAGTTCTTC. Translating it yields CASSQEGGTGSASSYNEQFF.

V and J are TRBV11-2 and TRBJ1-3, with 11 bases aligning to TRBD1. The CDR3 has 14 amino acids. V gave up 5 bases and J gave up 7 bases; unmatched junction bases: 4. Germline V gives CDR1 SGHAT, CDR2 FQNNGV. CDR3 amino acids: CASSGQGAFNTIYF. The CDR3 DNA follows: TGTGCCAGCAGCGGACAGGGGGCGTTCAACACCATATATTTT.

The chain has TRBV28 and TRBJ1-1; no reliable D call. This CDR3 spans 15 amino acids. Germline CDR1 reads MDHEN; CDR2 reads SYDVKM. Trimming took off 5 bases at V and 0 bases at J, with 13 bases between the two ends. CDR3 protein: CASSTGGSMNTEAFF. The CDR3 DNA sequence: TGTGCCAGCAGTACCGGCGGGTCCATGAACACTGAAGCTTTCTTT. The whole variable domain, remainder taken from reference TRBV28 and TRBJ1-1, is DVKVTQSSRYLVKRTGEKVFLECVQDMDHENMFWYRQDPGLGLRLIYFSYDVKMKEKGDIPEGYSVSREKKERFSLILESASTNQTSMYLCASSTGGSMNTEAFFGQGTRLTVV.

The V and J genes are TRBV9 and TRBJ2-2; no definite D call. V gave up 4 bases and J gave up 4 bases, with 8 bases separating them. The CDR3 extends over 13 amino acids. In germline, CDR1 is SGDLS, CDR2 YYNGEE. CDR3 DNA sequence: TGTGCCAGCAGCCCTCCGGTCACCGGGGAGCTGTTTTTT. Translation: CASSPPVTGELFF.

The chain links TRBV4-3 to TRBJ1-6, with D perhaps matching TRBD1 (5 bases). Trimming cost V 0 bases and J 7 bases, with 10 bases left between them. Germline V gene data show CDR1 as LGHNA and CDR2 as YSLEER. There are 15 residues in the CDR3. CDR3 sequence: CASSQDRGSNSPLHF. CDR3 nucleotides: TGCGCCAGCAGCCAAGATAGGGGTAGCAATTCACCCCTCCACTTT.

The chain employs TRBV5-6 and TRBJ2-7, with D perhaps matching TRBD1 (5 bases). The CDR3 is 14 residues long. Germline V gene sequence: CDR1 SGHDT, CDR2 YYEEEE. The V gene lost 4 bases and the J gene lost 3 bases, with 14 bases spanning the gap. Written as DNA, the CDR3 is TGTGCCAGCAGCCTGGGGCAGGGTTACTACGAGCAGTACTTC. Its translation: CASSLGQGYYEQYF.

The chain combines TRBV28 with TRBJ2-7, with D perhaps matching TRBD1 (6 bases). Germline CDR1 reads MDHEN; CDR2 reads SYDVKM. V lost 11 bases to trimming and J lost 0 bases, with 17 bases between them. The CDR3 has 14 amino acids. CDR3 DNA: TGTGCCTCTACCCCCACAGGGTACTCCTACGAGCAGTACTTC. Amino acids: CASTPTGYSYEQYF.

The J gene is TRBJ2-5, the V gene TRBV5-1, with 8 bases matching TRBD2. Trimming removed 1 base from V and 4 bases from J; junction bases left unmatched: 9. Germline lookup yields CDR1 SGHRS and CDR2 YFSETQ. This CDR3 contains 16 residues. CDR3 protein: CASSLQSGSTGETQYF. The CDR3, as DNA: TGCGCCAGCAGCTTGCAAAGCGGGAGTACGGGAGAGACCCAGTACTTC.

The chain is built from TRBV7-2 and TRBJ2-5; D possibly corresponds to TRBD1 (8 bases). Per germline, CDR1 SGHTA and CDR2 FQGNSA. There are 16 residues in the CDR3. The germline V and J ends were trimmed by 1 base and 4 bases, with 16 bases remaining between them. The DNA for the CDR3 is TGTGCCAGCAGCTTAGTAACAGGGGGGGTCCGAGAGACCCAGTACTTC. Translation: CASSLVTGGVRETQYF.

The chain uses TRBV3-1 (or the pseudogene TRBV3-2) and TRBJ1-1; no clear D. The CDR3 consists of 13 residues. Germline CDR1 is LGHDT and CDR2 is YNNKEL (reference sequence). With 3 bases removed from V and 4 bases from J, the gap between germline ends came to 9 bases. The CDR3 protein is CASSHPYGTEAFF. Written as DNA, the CDR3 is TGTGCCAGCAGCCACCCCTATGGCACTGAAGCTTTCTTT.

This clone has just one count. This chain uses TRBV11-2 with TRBJ2-5; TRBD2 matches at 15 bases. This CDR3 has 15 residues. CDR1 is SGHAT, CDR2 FQNNGV, per germline. The V and J ends lost 5 bases and 9 bases, in that order; junction bases with no gene match: 7. The CDR3 region is CASSPGLAGGDPQYF. The CDR3 DNA is TGTGCCAGCAGCCCGGGACTAGCGGGGGGAGATCCCCAGTACTTC.

This clone was detected only a few times. The chain is built from TRBV19 and TRBJ1-5; D remains unclear. Germline-derived CDR1 and CDR2 are LNHDA and SQIVND (reference sequence). Trimming took 7 bases from V and 2 from J, leaving 18 bases between them. CDR3 length: 16 residues. CDR3 amino acids: CASKASGIQGNQPQHF. The CDR3 DNA is TGTGCCAGTAAGGCGAGCGGAATCCAGGGCAATCAGCCCCAGCATTTT.

The V call is TRBV28, the J call TRBJ1-2, with 8 positions matching TRBD1. The V gene end was trimmed by 7 bases and the J gene end by 6 bases; junction bases not matched to a gene: 13. Germline V gene sequence: CDR1 MDHEN, CDR2 SYDVKM. The CDR3 extends over 15 amino acids. The CDR3: CASTPSDRGTNGYTF. CDR3 nucleotide sequence: TGTGCCAGCACCCCCTCAGACAGGGGAACCAATGGCTACACCTTC.

The J gene is TRBJ2-7, the V gene TRBV29-1, with 7 bases identical to TRBD2. CDR3 size: 13 residues. Germline CDR1 and CDR2: SQVTM and ANQGSEA. J gave up 4 bases and V 4 bases, and 7 bases lay outside the gene matches. In nucleotides, the CDR3 is TGCAGCGTTGTATCGCCTAGCGGTTACGAGCAGTACTTC. The encoded protein is CSVVSPSGYEQYF.

V gene TRBV19 combines with J gene TRBJ1-4; TRBD1 is a possible D gene (5 bases). Germline lookup yields CDR1 LNHDA and CDR2 SQIVND (reference sequence). The V gene lost 4 bases and the J gene lost 4 bases, with 10 bases spanning the gap. The CDR3 loop spans 14 amino acids. The CDR3, as DNA: TGTGCCAGTAGTACGGGACTCGATAATGAAAAACTGTTTTTT. This sequence encodes CASSTGLDNEKLFF.

In its sample, this clone was seen a few times. The chain has TRBV4-1 and TRBJ2-2, with D uncertain. Trimming left V 4 bases short and J 8 bases short, with 14 bases between. CDR3 length equals 14 residues. Germline V CDR1 and CDR2: MGHRA, YSYEKL. CDR3 residues: CASSLRTTVGELFF. CDR3 sequence (DNA): TGCGCCAGCAGCCTCAGAACAACAGTGGGGGAGCTGTTTTTT.

This clone came up once. At one end, the junction sequence differs from germline, possibly due to a read error. The J gene is TRBJ1-3, the V gene TRBV7-9; TRBD1 matches 8 bases. CDR1 and CDR2 from the germline V gene are SEHNR and FQNEAQ (reference sequence). The CDR3 length is 16 residues. DNA for the CDR3: TGTGCCGGCAGCTTCTCGGGACAGGACTCTGGAAACACCATATATTTT. This translates into CAGSFSGQDSGNTIYF.

V usage is TRBV7-2 and J usage is TRBJ1-1; no firm D call. Germline CDR1 reads SGHTA; CDR2 reads FQGNSA. Trimming removed 3 bases from V and 3 bases from J, with 14 bases in between. The CDR3 is 15 amino acids. CDR3 nucleotides: TGTGCCAGCAGCTTCTACTCGGGTCGCGACACTGAAGCTTTCTTT. Translation: CASSFYSGRDTEAFF.

This sequence joins TRBV3-1 (or the pseudogene TRBV3-2) and TRBJ1-1; D might be TRBD1 (6 bases). Trimming removed 6 bases from V and 1 base from J, with 12 bases in between. Germline values: CDR1 LGHDT, CDR2 YNNKEL (reference sequence). The CDR3 length is 14 residues. CDR3 sequence: CASRTGGSNTEAFF. CDR3 in DNA: TGTGCCAGCAGGACAGGTGGATCGAACACTGAAGCTTTCTTT.

The chain has TRBV23-1 and TRBJ2-7; D is perhaps TRBD2 (7 bases). TRBV23-1 is filed as an ORF, its function uncertain. Between the trimmed V and J ends, which lost 5 bases and 7 bases, there was a span of 18 bases. The CDR3 totals 14 residues. CDR3 loop: CASSSPGGRGEQYF. The CDR3 DNA is TGCGCCAGCAGTTCTCCGGGGGGCCGGGGAGAGCAGTACTTC.

This chain uses TRBV6-2 or TRBV6-3 with TRBJ1-1; 8 bases line up with TRBD1. Trimming took 5 bases from V and 1 from J; bases not matched to a gene: 6. The germline V gene encodes CDR1 MNHEY and CDR2 SVGEGT. This CDR3 is built from 15 residues. DNA for the CDR3: TGTGCCAGCAGTGATCACAGGGGGGAGAACACTGAAGCTTTCTTT. This sequence encodes CASSDHRGENTEAFF.

The chain carries TRBV7-6 and TRBJ1-1, with 9 bases that match TRBD1. CDR3 length: 16 residues. Germline lookup yields CDR1 SGHVS and CDR2 FNYEAQ. Germline trimming cut 2 bases from V and 4 bases from J; bases unmatched to any gene: 8. The CDR3 loop is CASSLRTGAAGTEAFF. The DNA for the CDR3 is TGTGCCAGCAGCTTAAGGACAGGGGCTGCGGGCACTGAAGCTTTCTTT.

The CDR3 loop is CASSFVLYEQYF. CDR3 coding DNA: TGTGCCAGCAGTTTTGTCCTCTACGAGCAGTACTTC. The chain has TRBV28 and TRBJ2-7; D is undetermined. This CDR3 is 12 amino acids long. The germline V gene encodes CDR1 MDHEN and CDR2 SYDVKM. Trimming shortened V by 3 bases and J by 3 bases, and 6 bases separated the two germline ends.

The J gene is TRBJ1-1, the V gene TRBV5-4; D is perhaps TRBD1 (6 bases). The CDR3 runs 15 residues. Germline loops: CDR1 SGHNT, CDR2 YYREEE (reference sequence). The chain's CDR3 is CDMRDTGRVNTEAFF. CDR3 coding DNA: TGTGATATGCGAGACACAGGGAGGGTGAACACTGAAGCTTTCTTT.

The chain joins TRBV2 to TRBJ1-2; 8 nucleotides match TRBD1. Trimming cost V 5 bases and J 4 bases; bases outside gene matches: 3. The germline V gene encodes CDR1 SNHLY and CDR2 FYNNEI. This CDR3 comprises 13 residues. In DNA, the CDR3 is TGTGCCAGCAGTCCGCAGGGGGCCTATGGCTACACCTTC. This codes for CASSPQGAYGYTF.